The rows below give T cell receptor beta chains drawn from one sample of a study of OX40 agonist ivuxolimab in advanced cancers. Profiled with immunoSEQ multiplex PCR; TCRdb holds only in-frame clones, not every one. The table includes about 92,000 clones, roughly nine tenths detected once. The source material was CD4+ or CD8+ T cells sorted from blood, sampled in a trial of the OX40 agonist ivuxolimab. Source of these receptors: an adult with an advanced solid tumor such as melanoma, head and neck, liver or kidney cancer. The CDR3 runs from the conserved cysteine through the conserved F or W. A D gene is named only where the DNA matches it firmly. A clone size is listed for some rows: how often the clone was seen (once, few, many), or a class if it is expanded.

J: TRBJ2-7; V: TRBV15; size: .; D: TRBD2; DNA: TGTGCCACCAGCAGGCGAGGGGGACTAGCAGGTTACGAGCAGTACTTC; CDR3: CATSRRGGLAGYEQYF
J: TRBJ2-7; V: TRBV28; size: .; D: .; DNA: TGTGCCAGCAGTCAAACCTACGAGCAGTACTTC; CDR3: CASSQTYEQYF
J: TRBJ2-7; V: TRBV6-6; size: .; D: TRBD2; DNA: TGTGCCAGCAGTTACCGGCGGGAGGACTACGAGCAGTACTTC; CDR3: CASSYRREDYEQYF
J: TRBJ2-7; V: TRBV6-6; size: once; D: .; DNA: TGTGCCAGCAGTTACTCTTCATCCCACTACGAGCAGTACTTC; CDR3: CASSYSSSHYEQYF
J: TRBJ2-1; V: TRBV9; size: .; D: TRBD1; DNA: TGTGCCAGCAGCGTGCAAATACAGGGGGATGAGCAGTTCTTC; CDR3: CASSVQIQGDEQFF
J: TRBJ1-4; V: TRBV2; size: few; D: .; DNA: TGTGCCAGCAGTGTGTTACCGGATGAAAAACTGTTTTTT; CDR3: CASSVLPDEKLFF
J: TRBJ1-2; V: TRBV19; size: few; D: .; DNA: TGTGCCAGTAGTGGGGGTATTTGGCAGGAAGGTCATGGCTACACCTTC; CDR3: CASSGGIWQEGHGYTF
J: TRBJ2-7; V: TRBV7-3; size: .; D: .; DNA: TGTGCCAGCAGCGTTCATAGCGGAGACTACGAGCAGTACTTC; CDR3: CASSVHSGDYEQYF
J: TRBJ2-7; V: TRBV28; size: .; D: TRBD1; DNA: TGTGCCAGCAGTCCACAGGGGGCCAACTCCTACGAGCAGTACTTC; CDR3: CASSPQGANSYEQYF
J: TRBJ2-1; V: TRBV4-1; size: .; D: TRBD2; DNA: TGCGCCAGCAGCCAAATCCCTTTGGGTGGCGGGAGCTACAATGAGCAGTTCTTC; CDR3: CASSQIPLGGGSYNEQFF
J: TRBJ2-2; V: TRBV9; size: .; D: TRBD2; DNA: TGTGCCAGCAGCGTCTCTTGGACTAGTTCCACCGGGGAGCTGTTTTTT; CDR3: CASSVSWTSSTGELFF
J: TRBJ1-5; V: TRBV25-1; size: .; D: .; DNA: TGTGCCAGCAGTGAAGGGGGCCCCAATCAGCCCCAGCATTTT; CDR3: CASSEGGPNQPQHF
J: TRBJ2-2; V: TRBV30; size: .; D: .; DNA: TGTGCCTGGAGTGTAGGGTGGGGGGGCGTCAGTCTGTTTTTT; CDR3: CAWSVGWGGVSLFF
J: TRBJ2-5; V: TRBV5-1; size: .; D: TRBD2; DNA: TGCGCCAGCAGCTTGTCATCTAGCGGGAATCAAGAGACCCAGTACTTC; CDR3: CASSLSSSGNQETQYF
J: TRBJ2-2; V: TRBV18; size: .; D: .; DNA: TGTGCCAGCTCACCAAACGGTATGACGAACACCGGGGAGCTGTTTTTT; CDR3: CASSPNGMTNTGELFF
J: TRBJ2-7; V: TRBV10-3; size: .; D: TRBD2; DNA: TGTGCCATCAGTAGTAGCGGGGCTAACCTCGCCTACGAGCAGTACTTC; CDR3: CAISSSGANLAYEQYF
J: TRBJ2-5; V: TRBV5-1; size: .; D: TRBD1; DNA: TGCGCCAGCAGCTTGGAAGGGGGCCGGTGGGAGACCCAGTACTTC; CDR3: CASSLEGGRWETQYF
J: TRBJ2-2; V: TRBV28; size: few; D: .; DNA: TGTGCCAGCAGTCTAGGGGGGGATCTGGCCGGGGAGCTGTTTTTT; CDR3: CASSLGGDLAGELFF
J: TRBJ1-1; V: TRBV6-1; size: .; D: TRBD1; DNA: TGTGCCAGCAGAGACAGGGCTGTGAACACTGAAGCTTTCTTT; CDR3: CASRDRAVNTEAFF
J: TRBJ2-2; V: TRBV7-2; size: .; D: TRBD2; DNA: TGTGCCAGCAGCTTAGATCGTGGGAGGGCTGCCGGGGAGCTGTTTTTT; CDR3: CASSLDRGRAAGELFF
J: TRBJ2-7; V: TRBV6-5; size: .; D: .; DNA: TGTGCCAGCAGGGATAGGATCCACGAGCAGTACTTC; CDR3: CASRDRIHEQYF
J: TRBJ2-1; V: TRBV9; size: .; D: .; DNA: TGTGCCAGCAGCGCCCGACTAGGGCACTACAATGAGCAGTTCTTC; CDR3: CASSARLGHYNEQFF
J: TRBJ2-4; V: TRBV28; size: .; D: TRBD1; DNA: TGTGCCAGCAGTTCGACAGGGGGGGTAAACATTCAGTACTTC; CDR3: CASSSTGGVNIQYF
J: TRBJ1-4; V: TRBV6-5; size: .; D: .; DNA: TGTGCCAGCAGTCCCATGGTTCTTGCTAATGAAAAACTGTTTTTT; CDR3: CASSPMVLANEKLFF
J: TRBJ2-2; V: TRBV30; size: .; D: .; DNA: TGTGCCTGCTTTAGAATTCAGGGTATCGGGGAGCTGTTTTTT; CDR3: CACFRIQGIGELFF
J: TRBJ1-1; V: TRBV10-3; size: .; D: TRBD1; DNA: TGTGCCATCAGTGAACAAAACAGGGGCCCTGAAGCTTTCTTT; CDR3: CAISEQNRGPEAFF
J: TRBJ1-5; V: TRBV19; size: .; D: .; DNA: TGTGCCAGTAGTTTTAGTGACAATCAGCCCCAGCATTTT; CDR3: CASSFSDNQPQHF
J: TRBJ2-1; V: TRBV5-1; size: .; D: TRBD2; DNA: TGCGCCAGCAGCCTCCGGGTAGCGGGAGGGGGTGAGCAGTTCTTC; CDR3: CASSLRVAGGGEQFF
J: TRBJ2-5; V: TRBV4-2; size: .; D: .; DNA: TGTGCCAGCAGCCAAGGTCCAGCGGTACAAGAGACCCAGTACTTC; CDR3: CASSQGPAVQETQYF
J: TRBJ1-3; V: TRBV6-5; size: .; D: .; DNA: TGTGCCACCTTAAACTCTGGAAACACCATATATTTT; CDR3: CATLNSGNTIYF
J: TRBJ2-7; V: TRBV18; size: .; D: .; DNA: TGTGCCAGCTCACCAACGGCAGACGACTACGAGCAGTACTTC; CDR3: CASSPTADDYEQYF
J: TRBJ1-2; V: TRBV7-2; size: .; D: TRBD1; DNA: TGTGCCAGCAGCTTAACCTCAGGGGGCGCCGGCTACACCTTC; CDR3: CASSLTSGGAGYTF
J: TRBJ2-1; V: TRBV7-3; size: once; D: .; DNA: TGTGCCAGCAGCTTAACACTGGATGCCTCGTACAATGAGCAGTTCTTC; CDR3: CASSLTLDASYNEQFF
J: TRBJ2-7; V: TRBV11-2; size: .; D: TRBD1; DNA: TGTGCCAGCAGCTCCGGGACAGGGGGTTTTCGCCCCGGCGAGCAGTACTTC; CDR3: CASSSGTGGFRPGEQYF
J: TRBJ2-1; V: TRBV11-3; size: .; D: .; DNA: TGTGCCAGCAGCTTAGAAGAAGCTTCTGAGCAGTTCTTC; CDR3: CASSLEEASEQFF
J: TRBJ2-5; V: TRBV7-2; size: few; D: .; DNA: TGTGCCAGCAGTAGGGGGGGCGGAGAGACCCAGTACTTC; CDR3: CASSRGGGETQYF
J: TRBJ2-7; V: TRBV11-2; size: .; D: .; DNA: TGTGCCAGCAGCTTTAGTGCAGGCAGCATCTCCTACGAGCAGTACTTC; CDR3: CASSFSAGSISYEQYF
J: TRBJ2-5; V: TRBV7-3; size: .; D: .; DNA: TGTGCCAGCAGCTCAATGCCGACAGAGACCCAGTACTTC; CDR3: CASSSMPTETQYF
J: TRBJ1-4; V: TRBV19; size: .; D: .; DNA: TGTGCCAGTAGTCGTGGACAAGTAAATGAAAAACTGTTTTTT; CDR3: CASSRGQVNEKLFF
J: TRBJ2-1; V: TRBV19; size: .; D: TRBD1; DNA: TGTGCCAGTAGGCCACAGGGGGGTGAGCAGTTCTTC; CDR3: CASRPQGGEQFF
J: TRBJ2-2; V: TRBV28; size: once; D: TRBD1; DNA: TGTGCCAGCAGTCCGGGACAGGGTCGGACCGGGGAGCTGTTTTTT; CDR3: CASSPGQGRTGELFF
J: TRBJ2-6; V: TRBV27; size: .; D: TRBD1; DNA: TGTGCCAGCAGAAAGACAGGGGCTGGGGCCAACGTCCTGACTTTC; CDR3: CASRKTGAGANVLTF
J: TRBJ2-1; V: TRBV7-2; size: .; D: TRBD2; DNA: TGTGCCAGCAGCTCCCGGGGTAGCGGGGGCAACAATGAGCAGTTCTTC; CDR3: CASSSRGSGGNNEQFF
J: TRBJ2-7; V: TRBV6-5; size: .; D: TRBD2; DNA: TGTGCCAGCAGTTACGAACGGGGGACTAACTACGAGCAGTACTTC; CDR3: CASSYERGTNYEQYF
J: TRBJ2-5; V: TRBV5-6; size: .; D: TRBD1; DNA: TGTGCCAGCAGCAAAGGACAGGGGGCTTGGGAGACCCAGTACTTC; CDR3: CASSKGQGAWETQYF
J: TRBJ2-7; V: TRBV28; size: .; D: .; DNA: TGTGCCAGCGTACAGCCTAACTCCTACGAGCAGTACTTC; CDR3: CASVQPNSYEQYF
J: TRBJ2-5; V: TRBV5-1; size: .; D: TRBD1; DNA: TGCGCCAGCAGCTTCACAGGGGGCCCCTTATTGGAGACCCAGTACTTC; CDR3: CASSFTGGPLLETQYF
J: TRBJ2-1; V: TRBV7-8; size: .; D: TRBD2; DNA: TGTGCCAGCAGCCCAGGACTAGCGGCATCCTACAATGAGCAGTTCTTC; CDR3: CASSPGLAASYNEQFF